Listed below are T cell receptor beta chains from one sample, sequenced in a study of T cell responses to AZD1222 COVID-19 vaccine. Sequenced by immunoSEQ multiplex PCR; TCRdb stores in-frame clones only, minus some. The sample has about 150,000 clones, roughly 91% seen once. The source material was peripheral blood, sampled on day 0 of AZD1222 vaccination. The receptors shown here come from an adult in good health. Each CDR3 is given without its conserved first and last residue.

J gene: TRBJ1-1
V gene: TRBV5-8
CDR3 protein: ASSLVRGLNTEAF

J gene: TRBJ2-7
V gene: TRBV11-2
CDR3 protein: ASRSPGTAAYEQY

J gene: TRBJ1-2
V gene: TRBV7-9
CDR3 protein: ASSLAGNYGYT

J gene: TRBJ2-1
V gene: TRBV7-3
CDR3 protein: ASSTLRGFNNEQF

J gene: TRBJ1-5
V gene: TRBV7-9
CDR3 protein: ASSLEANQPQH

J gene: TRBJ2-5
V gene: TRBV5-1
CDR3 protein: ASSLTVGETQY

J gene: TRBJ2-4
V gene: TRBV10-1
CDR3 protein: ASGGTGEGKENIQY

J gene: TRBJ2-3
V gene: TRBV6-5
CDR3 protein: ASIGHRLTDTQY

J gene: TRBJ1-4
V gene: TRBV7-2
CDR3 protein: ASRQGAFEKLF

J gene: TRBJ1-3
V gene: TRBV9
CDR3 protein: ASSVNGVDTIY

J gene: TRBJ1-3
V gene: TRBV9
CDR3 protein: ASSAGQGRNTIY

J gene: TRBJ1-4
V gene: TRBV10-3
CDR3 protein: AVSFGEGEGKLF

J gene: TRBJ1-2
V gene: TRBV20-1
CDR3 protein: SASLAVGNGYT

J gene: TRBJ2-3
V gene: TRBV5-6
CDR3 protein: ASSPISTDTQY

J gene: TRBJ1-6
V gene: TRBV7-7
CDR3 protein: ASTSKGADSPLH

J gene: TRBJ2-7
V gene: TRBV6-1
CDR3 protein: ASSEMGSGNYEQY

J gene: TRBJ1-1
V gene: TRBV10-3
CDR3 protein: AISGADGSMFGAF

J gene: TRBJ2-7
V gene: TRBV28
CDR3 protein: ASSSSRSEQY

J gene: TRBJ1-2
V gene: TRBV28
CDR3 protein: ASSAGSYGYT

J gene: TRBJ2-3
V gene: TRBV2
CDR3 protein: ASSELGDSKQY

J gene: TRBJ1-1
V gene: TRBV12-3/TRBV12-4
CDR3 protein: ASSLGVEAF

J gene: TRBJ1-6
V gene: TRBV28
CDR3 protein: ASGAPGGLNSPLH

J gene: TRBJ2-3
V gene: TRBV18
CDR3 protein: ASSPGLAGGTTDTQY

J gene: TRBJ1-5
V gene: TRBV28
CDR3 protein: ASSLARESNQPQH

J gene: TRBJ1-3
V gene: TRBV11-2
CDR3 protein: ASSSRLAGNTIY

J gene: TRBJ1-2
V gene: TRBV29-1
CDR3 protein: SVRGQRDRNRYGYT

J gene: TRBJ1-2
V gene: TRBV11-2
CDR3 protein: ASSPPRQSVFYT